Following are 4 T cell receptor beta chains from one sample sequenced in a study of OX40 agonist ivuxolimab in advanced cancers. The table came from immunoSEQ multiplex PCR; TCRdb's copy has only in-frame clones and leaves some out. In the table there are around 100,000 clones, around 90% of which are singletons. Here the sequenced sample was CD4+ or CD8+ T cells sorted from blood, taken in a trial of the OX40 agonist ivuxolimab. These receptors were taken from an adult with an advanced solid tumor such as melanoma, head and neck, liver or kidney cancer.

The rearrangement uses TRBV5-4 and TRBJ1-1, with a weak D call TRBD1 (5 bases). CDR1 is SGHNT, CDR2 YYREEE, per germline (reference sequence). The ends were cut back, 1 base at V and 2 bases at J, with 12 bases in the middle. CDR3 length: 15 residues. The CDR3 sequence: CASSLFAQGNTEAFF. For the CDR3, the DNA is TGTGCCAGCAGCTTGTTTGCCCAGGGAAACACTGAAGCTTTCTTT.

The chain recombines TRBV10-3 with TRBJ2-7, with D unclear. Germline V lookup: CDR1 ENHRY, CDR2 SYGVKD. The CDR3 loop spans 12 amino acids. Trimming stripped 9 bases from V and 3 bases from J, with 12 bases between. The CDR3 sequence is CAIQPDGYEQYF. The CDR3 DNA reads TGTGCCATTCAACCGGACGGCTACGAGCAGTACTTC.

The count of this clone is one. The chain combines TRBV6-1 with TRBJ1-4; D possibly corresponds to TRBD1 (5 bases). There are 16 residues in the CDR3. Germline CDR1 and CDR2: MNHNS and SASEGT. Trimming cost V 4 bases and J 8 bases, with 20 bases left between them. The CDR3 is CASSGPSGGTAEKLFF. CDR3 bases: TGTGCCAGCAGTGGCCCATCGGGGGGGACTGCGGAAAAACTGTTTTTT.

The chain joins TRBV5-4 to TRBJ2-7, with 13 nucleotides matching TRBD2. Germline V gene sequence: CDR1 SGHNT, CDR2 YYREEE (reference sequence). The CDR3 consists of 14 residues. Unmatched junction bases numbered 9, after V lost 3 bases and J lost 12 bases. The CDR3 nucleotides read TGTGCCAGCAGCTATGATGGACTAGCGGGAGATCTGTACTTC. Translating it yields CASSYDGLAGDLYF.